This T cell receptor beta chain derives from a study of shared clonotypes between healthy human individuals (dated by TCRdb to between 2020 and 2021). For the study in its entirety: The cohort included three men and a couple of women between 18 and 49 years of age. Leukapheresis yielded between about 0.85 and 10 billion PBMCs per donor. Blood TCR repertoires of a handful of healthy adults were deeply sequenced to estimate repertoire size and the extent of clonotype sharing between individuals. Libraries were prepared and TCR repertoires were sequenced by different laboratories using diverse techniques, in order to increase sequencing depth and limit assay-specific biases. For each donor, three plates each were used for CD4 naive and CD4 memory, two plates were used for CD8 naive, and one plate was used for CD8 memory. Study-level results and caveats: Clonotypes shared by all four sorted-subset donors showed higher generation probabilities than non-shared clonotypes. Naive subsets generally had larger estimated clonotype richness than memory subsets did. Incomplete sequencing was indicated by rarefaction of sorted-subset datasets, despite the large sequencing depth. The small number of donors limited the genetic and exposure-history diversity represented. Based on pairwise subsampling, the degree of clonotype sharing among donors was expected to be affected by sequencing depth. Sampling was restricted to blood, and TCR repertoires in tissue are likely to differ from TCR repertoires in blood. When several donors were compared, the shared fraction of clonotypes was about 5% for naive CD4, about 4% for naive CD8, 2.3% for memory CD4, and 0.4% for memory CD8.

CD8 naive samples consisted of CD45RO-negative cells that were positively selected for CCR7, yielding a CD45RA+CCR7+ population without TemRA cells. The donors were healthy, HIV-negative adults who had no recently reported acute infections or vaccinations. All donors were Caucasian adults living in Nashville, Tennessee, USA. Blood was collected by leukapheresis, and PBMCs were isolated by Ficoll-Histopaque density gradient centrifugation and then cryopreserved in liquid nitrogen vapor phase. Analytical flow cytometry was used to check the purity and quantity of each magnetically sorted T cell population. Each sorted fraction had its genomic DNA isolated and then quantified by UV absorbance on a Nanodrop 2000c. Note on this clone: Its cognate antigen has yet to be identified. No per-base quality is available; no much larger clone lies one base away.

The germline V gene encodes CDR1 SGHVS and CDR2 FNYEAQ. At the junction V is shortened by 5 bases and J by 1 base, with 13 bases in between. Measured from the cysteine to the phenylalanine, the CDR3 is 15 residues long. Only the CDR3 portion is preserved as DNA: 45 bases, with reading frame beginning at the first base. Using the deep immunoSEQ assay, multiplex PCR amplified TCR CDR3 regions from genomic DNA. Extracted genomic DNA from each cell subset was spread evenly across all wells of several immunoSEQ 96-well plates, with each plate serving as a replicate. For sorted subsets, each replicate PCR was loaded with 150 to 250 ng genomic DNA, equivalent to some 31,000 T cell genomes. Purified libraries were measured with a Qubit 3.0 fluorometer, size-checked on a Bioanalyzer 2100, and measured again with the KAPA Library Quantification kit. Every immunoSEQ 96-well plate was sequenced on a dedicated single-read 150-cycle Illumina NextSeq 550 flow cell. Per the original workflow: The immunoSEQ output contained only junctional sequences without quality scores, so filtering could not match that applied to full-length reads. Sequences were annotated with PyIR, a Python wrapper for IgBLAST v1.9, and V/J genes and CDR3 were assigned using IMGT germline references. Reads were filtered out if the reads had weak V/J assignments (E-value above 1e-6), no CDR3, stop codons, out-of-frame junctions, or ambiguous translated residues. V3J clonotypes were defined by identical inferred V gene, J gene, and CDR3 amino acid sequence. Percentage overlap between repertoires was calculated by dividing the number of shared unique clonotypes by the size of the smaller repertoire. Richness of each repertoire was evaluated using RTK rarefaction, the Chao1 estimator, and Recon v2.1 estimates of unobserved clonotypes. For all TCRbeta clonotypes obtained by the gDNA method from a few donors, generation probabilities were computed with OLGA. TCRdb took over this immuneACCESS table, retaining in-frame rearrangements with V and J assigned. Such tables are incomplete; in checked studies, under half of the missing clones stem from an unresolved V gene, and the remainder is unexplained. Clone size and V and J calls were adopted from that table, with D and trimming inferred from the DNA. Here the sample has hundreds of thousands of clones; approximately 92% occur a single time. The top ten clonotypes cover about 25% of the sample.

The V and J genes are TRBV7-6 and TRBJ2-3, with a tentative D gene TRBD1 over 5 matching bases. Input material: naive CD8+ T cells sorted from blood. What the cell subset or site label conveys for this sample: CD45RA+CCR7+. This sequence originates from a man aged 30 to 45 in good health. The sequence in DNA is TGTGCCAGCAGCCCCCCAGGGATGGGCACAGATACGCAGTATTTT. Its protein reads: CASSPPGMGTDTQYF.